A selection of T cell receptor beta chains follows, all from one sample in a study of blood T cell repertoires in COVID-19. Libraries were prepared by immunoSEQ multiplex PCR; TCRdb keeps only in-frame clonotypes and omits some of them. This repertoire shows some 150,000 clones, roughly 87% found once; its top ten account for less than 1.5%. The sample comprised PBMCs or T cells enriched from blood (not recorded which). Every receptor here comes from a human donor with acute COVID-19. The donor label of this sample is uncertain. Each CDR3 is given with its conserved first and last residue. D genes are given only for firm matches. Some rows mark clone size as missing; the rest say once, few, many or name a class of expanded clone.

d_gene: TRBD1
abundance: NA
j_gene: TRBJ2-3
v_gene: TRBV27
CDR3aa: CASSLQGATDTQYF
CDR3nt: TGTGCCAGCAGTCTGCAGGGGGCTACAGATACGCAGTATTTT

d_gene: NA
abundance: NA
j_gene: TRBJ1-3
v_gene: TRBV28
CDR3aa: CASSFTPLSGNTIYF
CDR3nt: TGTGCCAGCAGTTTCACACCTCTCTCTGGAAACACCATATATTTT

d_gene: TRBD2
abundance: NA
j_gene: TRBJ2-1
v_gene: TRBV7-9
CDR3aa: CASSPGTSGISSYNEQFF
CDR3nt: TGTGCCAGCAGCCCTGGGACTAGCGGGATCTCCTCCTACAATGAGCAGTTCTTC

d_gene: TRBD1
abundance: NA
j_gene: TRBJ2-1
v_gene: TRBV29-1
CDR3aa: CSGTGVGYNEQFF
CDR3nt: TGCAGCGGGACAGGGGTAGGCTACAATGAGCAGTTCTTC

d_gene: TRBD2
abundance: NA
j_gene: TRBJ2-1
v_gene: TRBV14
CDR3aa: CASSQVAGGYNEQFF
CDR3nt: TGTGCCAGCAGCCAAGTTGCGGGGGGGTACAATGAGCAGTTCTTC

d_gene: NA
abundance: NA
j_gene: TRBJ2-3
v_gene: TRBV7-8
CDR3aa: CASSLPGTDTQYF
CDR3nt: TGTGCCAGCAGCTTACCGGGGACAGATACGCAGTATTTT

d_gene: NA
abundance: NA
j_gene: TRBJ1-2
v_gene: TRBV6-5
CDR3aa: CASSPTTGYTF
CDR3nt: TGTGCCAGCTCTCCGACAACTGGCTACACCTTC

d_gene: NA
abundance: NA
j_gene: TRBJ1-2
v_gene: TRBV5-4
CDR3aa: CASSLYRLEGYGYTF
CDR3nt: TGTGCCAGCAGCTTGTATCGACTGGAGGGCTATGGCTACACCTTC

d_gene: NA
abundance: NA
j_gene: TRBJ2-3
v_gene: TRBV27
CDR3aa: CASSPLFTDSGATDTQYF
CDR3nt: TGTGCCAGCAGTCCTTTGTTCACAGATTCAGGGGCCACAGATACGCAGTATTTT

d_gene: TRBD2
abundance: NA
j_gene: TRBJ2-6
v_gene: TRBV6-1
CDR3aa: CASSETGGAGANVLTF
CDR3nt: TGTGCCAGCAGTGAAACCGGGGGGGCTGGGGCCAACGTCCTGACTTTC

d_gene: NA
abundance: NA
j_gene: TRBJ1-1
v_gene: TRBV27
CDR3aa: CASSSGGVNTEAFF
CDR3nt: TGTGCCAGCAGTTCGGGGGGGGTTAACACTGAAGCTTTCTTT

d_gene: NA
abundance: few
j_gene: TRBJ2-7
v_gene: TRBV7-9
CDR3aa: CASISGPSYEQYF
CDR3nt: TGTGCCAGTATCAGCGGTCCCTCCTACGAGCAGTACTTC

d_gene: TRBD1
abundance: NA
j_gene: TRBJ2-7
v_gene: TRBV5-5
CDR3aa: CASSPPAGQGPYEQYF
CDR3nt: TGTGCCAGCAGCCCCCCAGCTGGACAGGGACCCTACGAGCAGTACTTC

d_gene: NA
abundance: NA
j_gene: TRBJ2-5
v_gene: TRBV5-6
CDR3aa: CARNGEQETQYF
CDR3nt: TGTGCCAGGAACGGGGAACAAGAGACCCAGTACTTC

d_gene: NA
abundance: NA
j_gene: TRBJ1-2
v_gene: TRBV20-1
CDR3aa: CSAVQNYGYTF
CDR3nt: TGCAGTGCAGTACAGAATTATGGCTACACCTTC

d_gene: TRBD1
abundance: NA
j_gene: TRBJ1-2
v_gene: TRBV28
CDR3aa: CASNYVFRDRGGESYGYTF
CDR3nt: TGTGCCAGCAACTACGTCTTCCGGGACAGGGGAGGAGAGTCCTATGGCTACACCTTC

d_gene: NA
abundance: NA
j_gene: TRBJ2-7
v_gene: TRBV10-3
CDR3aa: CAISESGRPYEQYF
CDR3nt: TGTGCCATCAGTGAGTCGGGCAGGCCCTACGAGCAGTACTTC

d_gene: NA
abundance: NA
j_gene: TRBJ2-5
v_gene: TRBV7-8
CDR3aa: CASSFLETQYF
CDR3nt: TGTGCCAGCAGCTTCCTGGAGACCCAGTACTTC

d_gene: NA
abundance: NA
j_gene: TRBJ1-1
v_gene: TRBV6-5
CDR3aa: CASSYGRYTEAFF
CDR3nt: TGTGCCAGCAGTTACGGCAGATACACTGAAGCTTTCTTT

d_gene: NA
abundance: NA
j_gene: TRBJ1-6
v_gene: TRBV6-1
CDR3aa: CASSDWGLSYNSPLHF
CDR3nt: TGTGCCAGCAGTGATTGGGGGCTCTCCTATAATTCACCCCTCCACTTT

d_gene: NA
abundance: NA
j_gene: TRBJ2-1
v_gene: TRBV5-1
CDR3aa: CASSFDPGYNEQFF
CDR3nt: TGCGCCAGCAGCTTCGACCCGGGTTACAATGAGCAGTTCTTC

d_gene: NA
abundance: once
j_gene: TRBJ2-5
v_gene: TRBV6-6
CDR3aa: CASSYSGGLETQYF
CDR3nt: TGTGCCAGCAGTTACTCGGGGGGGCTCGAGACCCAGTACTTC

d_gene: TRBD2
abundance: NA
j_gene: TRBJ2-2
v_gene: TRBV9
CDR3aa: CASSVAPQSGKRTGELFF
CDR3nt: TGTGCCAGCAGCGTAGCCCCCCAGAGCGGGAAAAGGACCGGGGAGCTGTTTTTT

d_gene: NA
abundance: NA
j_gene: TRBJ2-1
v_gene: TRBV3-1/TRBV3-2
CDR3aa: CASSQVRQDNEQFF
CDR3nt: TGTGCCAGCAGCCAGGTGCGACAGGACAATGAGCAGTTCTTC

d_gene: NA
abundance: NA
j_gene: TRBJ1-1
v_gene: TRBV29-1
CDR3aa: CSISQQKGVAFF
CDR3nt: TGCAGCATTTCTCAACAGAAGGGGGTAGCTTTCTTT

d_gene: TRBD2
abundance: NA
j_gene: TRBJ2-5
v_gene: TRBV4-1
CDR3aa: CASSQLGLTSGQETQYF
CDR3nt: TGCGCCAGCAGCCAGCTGGGCTTGACTAGCGGCCAAGAGACCCAGTACTTC

d_gene: NA
abundance: NA
j_gene: TRBJ1-1
v_gene: TRBV9
CDR3aa: CASSDSGFEAFF
CDR3nt: TGTGCCAGCAGCGATTCCGGGTTTGAAGCTTTCTTT

d_gene: TRBD2
abundance: NA
j_gene: TRBJ2-2
v_gene: TRBV6-5
CDR3aa: CASSFLAGETGELFF
CDR3nt: TGTGCCAGCAGTTTTCTAGCGGGGGAGACCGGGGAGCTGTTTTTT

d_gene: NA
abundance: NA
j_gene: TRBJ2-7
v_gene: TRBV6-6
CDR3aa: CASRSGRVNHEQYF
CDR3nt: TGTGCCAGCAGGTCGGGCAGGGTAAACCACGAGCAGTACTTC

d_gene: NA
abundance: NA
j_gene: TRBJ1-6
v_gene: TRBV25-1
CDR3aa: CASSPGKGRRSNSPLHF
CDR3nt: TGTGCCAGCAGCCCCGGTAAGGGGCGACGCAGTAATTCACCCCTCCACTTT

d_gene: NA
abundance: NA
j_gene: TRBJ2-2
v_gene: TRBV4-2
CDR3aa: CASSQEPATRAGELFF
CDR3nt: TGTGCCAGCAGCCAAGAACCCGCTACTCGCGCCGGGGAGCTGTTTTTT

d_gene: NA
abundance: NA
j_gene: TRBJ2-7
v_gene: TRBV29-1
CDR3aa: CSIVGGDYEQYF
CDR3nt: TGCAGCATCGTGGGCGGGGACTACGAGCAGTACTTC

d_gene: NA
abundance: NA
j_gene: TRBJ1-5
v_gene: TRBV7-8
CDR3aa: CASSPVHHPSNQPQHF
CDR3nt: TGTGCCAGCAGCCCCGTACATCATCCTAGCAATCAGCCCCAGCATTTT

d_gene: TRBD1
abundance: NA
j_gene: TRBJ2-2
v_gene: TRBV18
CDR3aa: CASSDDRVTGELFF
CDR3nt: TGTGCCAGCTCAGATGACAGGGTCACCGGGGAGCTGTTTTTT

d_gene: TRBD1
abundance: once
j_gene: TRBJ2-1
v_gene: TRBV10-3
CDR3aa: CAISPDRNTYNEQFF
CDR3nt: TGTGCCATCAGCCCGGACAGGAACACCTACAATGAGCAGTTCTTC

d_gene: NA
abundance: once
j_gene: TRBJ2-5
v_gene: TRBV7-6
CDR3aa: CASSQRQDIQETQYF
CDR3nt: TGTGCCAGCAGCCAGAGACAGGACATTCAAGAGACCCAGTACTTC

d_gene: NA
abundance: NA
j_gene: TRBJ1-2
v_gene: TRBV7-9
CDR3aa: CASSLVGGGRSYGYTF
CDR3nt: TGTGCCAGCAGCTTAGTCGGCGGGGGCCGGAGCTATGGCTACACCTTC

d_gene: TRBD1
abundance: NA
j_gene: TRBJ1-1
v_gene: TRBV5-4
CDR3aa: CASSQKFRGVNTEAFF
CDR3nt: TGTGCCAGCAGCCAAAAATTCAGGGGGGTGAACACTGAAGCTTTCTTT

d_gene: NA
abundance: NA
j_gene: TRBJ1-1
v_gene: TRBV27
CDR3aa: CASSPQGLHTEAFF
CDR3nt: TGTGCCAGCTCACCCCAGGGCCTTCACACTGAAGCTTTCTTT

d_gene: TRBD1
abundance: few
j_gene: TRBJ1-2
v_gene: TRBV11-1
CDR3aa: CASSSLLGQGTGGYTF
CDR3nt: TGTGCCAGCAGCTCCTTATTGGGACAGGGGACTGGCGGCTACACCTTC

d_gene: NA
abundance: NA
j_gene: TRBJ2-3
v_gene: TRBV9
CDR3aa: CASSVGGRGYTDTQYF
CDR3nt: TGTGCCAGCAGCGTAGGAGGTCGGGGGTACACAGATACGCAGTATTTT

d_gene: NA
abundance: NA
j_gene: TRBJ2-7
v_gene: TRBV20-1
CDR3aa: CSASWAFSYEQYF
CDR3nt: TGCAGTGCTAGTTGGGCGTTTTCCTACGAGCAGTACTTC

d_gene: NA
abundance: NA
j_gene: TRBJ2-7
v_gene: TRBV7-9
CDR3aa: CASSLDGGAGEQYF
CDR3nt: TGTGCCAGCAGCTTAGACGGGGGAGCAGGCGAGCAGTACTTC

d_gene: NA
abundance: NA
j_gene: TRBJ1-1
v_gene: TRBV21-1
CDR3aa: CASSGTGPRAFF
CDR3nt: TGTGCCAGCAGCGGTACAGGGCCTCGGGCTTTCTTT